These 23 T cell receptor beta chains came from one sample sequenced in a study of type 1 regulatory T cells. TCRdb re-called the reads with MiXCR, one entry per CDR3 protein. The profile covers about 68,000 distinct CDR3 sequences, with around 63% appearing a single time and about 7.3% taken by the ten largest. These TCRs' antigens remain unknown. The material sequenced was cultured T cells, either the whole culture or a sorted T cell fraction (not recorded which). The subset was: Tr1-enriched cell product generated in vitro against host alloantigens. The source of these receptors is a human donor in good health.

This clonotype was counted only a few times. The chain has TRBV7-9 and TRBJ2-7, with 8 bases matching TRBD1. J was trimmed by 5 bases and V by 2 bases; bases with no gene match: 11. CDR1 and CDR2 from the germline V gene are SEHNR and FQNEAQ (reference sequence). CDR3 length equals 16 residues. The CDR3 spells CASSLYVGQAQNEQYF. For the CDR3, the DNA is TGTGCCAGCAGCTTATATGTGGGACAGGCCCAAAACGAGCAGTACTTC. The full variable domain, its missing parts supplied by reference TRBV7-9 and TRBJ2-7, is DTGVSQNPRHKITKRGQNVTFRCDPISEHNRLYWYRQTLGQGPEFLTYFQNEAQLEKSRLLSDRFSAERPKGSFSTLEIQRTEQGDSAMYLCASSLYVGQAQNEQYFGPGTRLTVT.

There are a few counts of this clonotype. The final CDR3 position lacks the conserved phenylalanine or tryptophan, pointing to a likely read error. DNA for the CDR3: TGCGCCAGCAGCCCTGATCAGGGGGCGTGGGGCTACACCCTC. This encodes CASSPDQGAWGYTL. This rearrangement joins TRBV5-1 to TRBJ1-2, with 8 positions matching TRBD1. Germline V CDR1 and CDR2: SGHRS, YFSETQ. The CDR3 contains 14 residues. The junction had 10 bases not matched to a gene; V was cut back by 4 bases and J by 8 bases.

This sequence joins TRBV5-1 and TRBJ2-7; D is possibly TRBD1 (6 bases). Germline values: CDR1 SGHRS, CDR2 YFSETQ. This CDR3 has 15 amino acids. V lost 2 bases and J lost 3, with 15 bases in between. The DNA for the CDR3 is TGCGCCAGCAGCTTAGGACAGCCATTCCTCTACGAGCAGTACTTC. Translation: CASSLGQPFLYEQYF.

The V and J genes are TRBV29-1 and TRBJ2-3; no definite D call. The V end lost 5 bases, the J end lost 3 bases, and 6 bases lay between the germline ends. This CDR3 has 11 amino acids. The germline gives CDR1 SQVTM, CDR2 ANQGSEA. The CDR3 region is CSVSVTDTQYF. In DNA, the CDR3 is TGCAGCGTTTCAGTGACAGATACGCAGTATTTT.

The V and J genes are TRBV28 and TRBJ2-1; 10 nucleotides line up with TRBD2. From germline, CDR1 is MDHEN and CDR2 SYDVKM. The J segment lost 4 bases and the V segment lost 5 bases, leaving 8 bases of the junction unmatched. The CDR3 runs to 16 residues. The CDR3: CASSTSGLADYNEQFF. DNA for the CDR3: TGTGCCAGCAGTACCTCTGGACTAGCGGATTACAATGAGCAGTTCTTC.

The chain couples TRBV2 to TRBJ1-5; 11 nucleotides line up with TRBD1. This CDR3 region has 14 residues. Germline-derived CDR1 and CDR2 are SNHLY and FYNNEI. V lost 6 bases to trimming and J lost 6 bases; unmatched junction nucleotides: 4. CDR3 sequence: CASRDRGRGQPQHF. The CDR3 bases are TGTGCCAGCAGGGACAGGGGGCGAGGTCAGCCCCAGCATTTT.

The rearrangement joins TRBV29-1 to TRBJ2-3, with TRBD1 identical over 8 bases. Trimming took 1 base from V and 8 from J; bases not matched to a gene: 8. Germline V gene sequence: CDR1 SQVTM, CDR2 ANQGSEA. The CDR3 has 14 residues. The CDR3 coding sequence is TGCAGCGTTGAAGGAAGGACAGGGTACCGTACGCAGTATTTT. It encodes CSVEGRTGYRTQYF.

The rearrangement uses TRBV5-1 and TRBJ2-7; possible D gene TRBD1, 6 bases. V lost 4 bases to trimming and J lost 6 bases, with 20 bases between them. The CDR3 contains 15 residues. Germline V gives CDR1 SGHRS, CDR2 YFSETQ. As DNA, the CDR3 is TGCGCCAGCAGCCAGCTGGGGGCCCCGTTGGGCGAGCAGTACTTC. Translation: CASSQLGAPLGEQYF. Using reference TRBV5-1 and TRBJ2-7 for the parts outside the CDR3, the full variable domain is KAGVTQTPRYLIKTRGQQVTLSCSPISGHRSVSWYQQTPGQGLQFLFEYFSETQRNKGNFPGRFSGRQFSNSRSEMNVSTLELGDSALYLCASSQLGAPLGEQYFGPGTRLTVT.

This chain connects TRBV5-1 to TRBJ1-1; D is undetermined. The CDR3 loop spans 15 amino acids. The germline V and J ends were trimmed by 4 bases and 1 base, with 14 bases remaining between them. Germline V gene lookup returns CDR1 SGHRS and CDR2 YFSETQ. The CDR3 sequence: CASSPDTAPNTEAFF. For the CDR3, the DNA is TGCGCCAGCAGCCCGGATACAGCCCCGAACACTGAAGCTTTCTTT.

The V and J genes are TRBV7-3 and TRBJ2-2; D not resolved. CDR3 size: 15 residues. Germline lookup yields CDR1 SGHTA and CDR2 FQGTGA. The V end was cut by 5 bases, the J end by 3 bases, with 13 bases between. CDR3 residues: CASSPRDTYTGELFF. CDR3 coding DNA: TGTGCCAGCAGCCCCAGAGACACATACACCGGGGAGCTGTTTTTT.

V usage is TRBV5-1 and J usage is TRBJ2-1; 8 nucleotides match TRBD2. Trimming at V came to 2 bases and at J to 3 bases, leaving 4 bases not matched to a gene. CDR1 is SGHRS and CDR2 is YFSETQ in the germline V gene. The CDR3 loop spans 15 amino acids. The CDR3 DNA is TGCGCCAGCAGCTTTACCGGGACTAGCTACAATGAGCAGTTCTTC. Translated, it gives CASSFTGTSYNEQFF. The full variable domain, rest sourced from reference TRBV5-1 and TRBJ2-1, is KAGVTQTPRYLIKTRGQQVTLSCSPISGHRSVSWYQQTPGQGLQFLFEYFSETQRNKGNFPGRFSGRQFSNSRSEMNVSTLELGDSALYLCASSFTGTSYNEQFFGPGTRLTVL.

V is TRBV29-1 and J is TRBJ2-2, with D possibly matching TRBD2 (6 bases). The V gene lost 4 bases and the J gene lost 1 base, with 10 bases spanning the gap. The CDR3 runs to 14 residues. The germline V gene has CDR1 SQVTM and CDR2 ANQGSEA. The CDR3: CSVGGTLNTGELFF. The CDR3 coding sequence is TGCAGCGTTGGCGGGACCCTGAACACCGGGGAGCTGTTTTTT.

V is TRBV6-2 or TRBV6-3 and J is TRBJ1-1; D is perhaps TRBD1 (5 bases). CDR1 and CDR2 from the germline V gene are MNHEY and SVGEGT. V lost 3 bases, J lost 1 base, and 15 bases lay in between. There are 16 residues in the CDR3. The CDR3 here is CASSYPSLTENTEAFF. The CDR3 DNA follows: TGTGCCAGCAGTTATCCTAGCCTGACAGAGAACACTGAAGCTTTCTTT.

The chain employs TRBV28 and TRBJ2-2, with unresolved D. Trimming stripped 3 bases from V and 3 bases from J, with 5 bases between. This CDR3 is built from 13 residues. The germline V gene has CDR1 MDHEN and CDR2 SYDVKM. The CDR3 nucleotides are TGTGCCAGCAGTTTTCTCGACACCGGGGAGCTGTTTTTT. Translating it yields CASSFLDTGELFF.

This clonotype was seen just once. The V call is TRBV14, the J call TRBJ2-3, with D perhaps TRBD1 or TRBD2 (6 bases each). Trimming pared 5 bases from V and 6 bases from J, leaving 21 bases between. Per the germline V gene, CDR1 is SGHDN and CDR2 is FVKESK. This CDR3 is built from 16 residues. The CDR3 DNA is TGTGCCAGCAGCGGCGGGATAAAGGGGGACTTGGATACGCAGTATTTT. Translated, it gives CASSGGIKGDLDTQYF.

The chain links TRBV4-3 to TRBJ1-1, with 8 nucleotides matching TRBD1. The CDR3 is made up of 15 amino acids. Germline CDR1 reads LGHNA; CDR2 reads YSLEER. The ends lost 1 base at V and 4 bases at J; junction bases unmatched: 5. DNA of the CDR3: TGCGCCAGCAGCCAAGCGGACAGGGCGGCCACTGAAGCTTTCTTT. Its protein product is CASSQADRAATEAFF.

This sequence joins TRBV4-2 and TRBJ2-5; tentative D call: TRBD2 (6 bases). Germline V gene data show CDR1 as LGHNA and CDR2 as YNFKEQ. The V and J ends lost 0 bases and 4 bases respectively, with 15 bases between them. The CDR3 length is 16 residues. CDR3 nucleotides: TGTGCCAGCAGCCAAGACAATTCGGGGGTCGGAGAGACCCAGTACTTC. Translation: CASSQDNSGVGETQYF.

This sequence joins TRBV20-1 and TRBJ1-1, with D possibly TRBD1 on 5 matching bases. Germline V lookup: CDR1 DFQATT, CDR2 SNEGSKA (reference sequence). The CDR3 consists of 13 residues. CDR3 region: CRVRGTLNTEAFF. DNA of the CDR3: TGCAGGGTCCGGGGGACTTTGAACACTGAAGCTTTCTTT.

The genes are TRBV11-3 and TRBJ2-7; 11 nucleotides align to TRBD1. Germline CDR1 reads SGHNT; CDR2 reads YENEEA. The CDR3 length is 16 residues. V was clipped by 6 bases and J by 4 bases; unmatched bases: 11. CDR3 sequence: CASRPPPGQGDYEQYF. As DNA, the CDR3 is TGTGCCAGCAGACCTCCTCCGGGACAGGGGGATTACGAGCAGTACTTC.

This chain uses TRBV5-5 with TRBJ2-3; D unclear. Trimming took 1 base from V and 4 from J, leaving 13 bases between them. This CDR3 contains 15 residues. Germline values: CDR1 SGHKS, CDR2 YYEKEE (reference sequence). The CDR3 sequence: CASSLQHSPADTQYF. CDR3 nucleotide sequence: TGTGCCAGCAGCTTGCAGCATTCCCCAGCAGATACGCAGTATTTT.

The J gene is TRBJ2-1, the V gene TRBV4-2, with 10 nucleotides matching TRBD2. This CDR3 has 18 amino acids. V dropped 5 bases and J dropped 0; count of bases not matched to a gene: 10. Germline V lookup: CDR1 LGHNA, CDR2 YNFKEQ. DNA of the CDR3: TGTGCCAGCAGCTGGCTAGCGGGAGAAGGTGGCTCCTACAATGAGCAGTTCTTC. This gives the protein CASSWLAGEGGSYNEQFF.

This chain uses TRBV28 with TRBJ1-2; D is unresolved. Germline V gene sequence: CDR1 MDHEN, CDR2 SYDVKM. Trimming removed 3 bases from V and 7 bases from J, with 9 bases in between. The CDR3 is 12 amino acids. Written as DNA, the CDR3 is TGTGCCAGCAGTTTTTCCGGCGGTGGCTACACCTTC. Translated, it gives CASSFSGGGYTF.

This chain joins TRBV12-3 or TRBV12-4 and TRBJ2-2; D remains unclear. The ends were cut back, 7 bases at V and 0 bases at J, with 12 bases in the middle. The CDR3 extends over 15 amino acids. CDR3 loop: CASNSLGTNTGELFF. In DNA form, the CDR3 reads TGTGCCAGCAATTCACTGGGCACGAACACCGGGGAGCTGTTTTTT.